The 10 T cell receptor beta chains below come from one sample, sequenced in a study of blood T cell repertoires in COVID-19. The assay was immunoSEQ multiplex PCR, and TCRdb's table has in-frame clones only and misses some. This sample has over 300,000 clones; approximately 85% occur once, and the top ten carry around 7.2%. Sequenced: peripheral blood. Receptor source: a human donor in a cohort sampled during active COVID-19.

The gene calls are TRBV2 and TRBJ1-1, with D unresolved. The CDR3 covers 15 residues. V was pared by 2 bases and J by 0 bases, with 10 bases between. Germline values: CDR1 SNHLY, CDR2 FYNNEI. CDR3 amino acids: CASSEYPGLNTEAFF. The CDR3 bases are TGTGCCAGCAGTGAATATCCCGGTTTGAACACTGAAGCTTTCTTT. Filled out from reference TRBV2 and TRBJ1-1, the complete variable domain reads EPEVTQTPSHQVTQMGQEVILRCVPISNHLYFYWYRQILGQKVEFLVSFYNNEISEKSEIFDDQFSVERPDGSNFTLKIRSTKLEDSAMYFCASSEYPGLNTEAFFGQGTRLTVV.

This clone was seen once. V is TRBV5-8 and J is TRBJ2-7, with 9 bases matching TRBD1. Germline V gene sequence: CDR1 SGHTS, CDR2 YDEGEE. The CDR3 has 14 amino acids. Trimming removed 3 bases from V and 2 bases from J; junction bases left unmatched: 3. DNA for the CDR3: TGTGCCAGCAGCTACCGACAGGGGGCCTACGAGCAGTACTTC. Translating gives CASSYRQGAYEQYF.

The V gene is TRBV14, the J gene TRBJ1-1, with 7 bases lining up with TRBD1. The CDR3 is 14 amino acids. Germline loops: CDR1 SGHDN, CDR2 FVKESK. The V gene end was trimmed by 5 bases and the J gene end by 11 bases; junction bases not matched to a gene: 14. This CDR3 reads CASSKWVKGADAFF. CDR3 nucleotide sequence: TGTGCCAGCAGCAAATGGGTTAAGGGGGCGGACGCTTTCTTT.

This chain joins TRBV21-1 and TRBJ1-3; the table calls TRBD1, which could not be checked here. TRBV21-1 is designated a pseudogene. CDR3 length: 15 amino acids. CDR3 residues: CASSVRGRPGNTIYF. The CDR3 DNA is TGTGCCAGCAGCGTCAGGGGGCGGCCTGGAAACACCATATATTTT.

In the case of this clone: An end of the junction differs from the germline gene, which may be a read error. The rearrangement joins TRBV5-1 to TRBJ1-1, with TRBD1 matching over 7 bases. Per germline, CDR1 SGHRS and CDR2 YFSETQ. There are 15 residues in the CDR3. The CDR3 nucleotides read TGCGCCAGCAGCTCGACAGGGCAAGGGAACAGTGAAGCTTTCTTT. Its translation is CASSSTGQGNSEAFF.

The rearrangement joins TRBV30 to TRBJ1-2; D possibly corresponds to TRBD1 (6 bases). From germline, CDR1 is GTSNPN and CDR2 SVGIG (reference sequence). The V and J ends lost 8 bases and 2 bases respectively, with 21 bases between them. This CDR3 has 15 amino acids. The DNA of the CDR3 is TGTGCCAAAGGCTCGGACAGCGAAACAAACTATGGCTACACCTTC. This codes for CAKGSDSETNYGYTF.

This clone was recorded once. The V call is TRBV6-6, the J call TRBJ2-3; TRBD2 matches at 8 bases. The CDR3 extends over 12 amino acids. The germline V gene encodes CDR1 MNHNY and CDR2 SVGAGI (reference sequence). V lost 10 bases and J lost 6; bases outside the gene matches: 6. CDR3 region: CATGGAADTQYF. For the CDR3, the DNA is TGTGCCACGGGGGGGGCAGCCGATACGCAGTATTTT.

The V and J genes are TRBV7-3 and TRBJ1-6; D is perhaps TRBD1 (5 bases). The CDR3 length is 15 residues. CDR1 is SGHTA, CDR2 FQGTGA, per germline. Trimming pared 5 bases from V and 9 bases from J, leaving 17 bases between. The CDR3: CASSRREHGTSPLHF. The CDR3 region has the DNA TGTGCCAGCAGCCGACGGGAGCATGGGACTTCACCCCTCCACTTT. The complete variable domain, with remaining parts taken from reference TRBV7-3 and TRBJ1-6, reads GAGVSQTPSNKVTEKGKYVELRCDPISGHTALYWYRQSLGQGPEFLIYFQGTGAADDSGLPNDRFFAVRPEGSVSTLKIQRTERGDSAVYLCASSRREHGTSPLHFGNGTRLTVT.

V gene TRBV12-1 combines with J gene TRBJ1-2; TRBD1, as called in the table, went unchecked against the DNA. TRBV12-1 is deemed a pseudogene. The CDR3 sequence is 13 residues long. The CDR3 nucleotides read TGTGCCAGCAGTCCGGGACAGCCCTATGGCTACACCTTC. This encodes CASSPGQPYGYTF.

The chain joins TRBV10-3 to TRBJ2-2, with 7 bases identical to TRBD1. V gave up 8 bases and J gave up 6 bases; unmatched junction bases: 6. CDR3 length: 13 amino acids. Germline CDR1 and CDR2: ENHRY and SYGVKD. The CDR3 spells CAIRDSSPGELFF. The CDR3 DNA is TGTGCCATCCGGGACAGCTCACCCGGGGAGCTGTTTTTT.